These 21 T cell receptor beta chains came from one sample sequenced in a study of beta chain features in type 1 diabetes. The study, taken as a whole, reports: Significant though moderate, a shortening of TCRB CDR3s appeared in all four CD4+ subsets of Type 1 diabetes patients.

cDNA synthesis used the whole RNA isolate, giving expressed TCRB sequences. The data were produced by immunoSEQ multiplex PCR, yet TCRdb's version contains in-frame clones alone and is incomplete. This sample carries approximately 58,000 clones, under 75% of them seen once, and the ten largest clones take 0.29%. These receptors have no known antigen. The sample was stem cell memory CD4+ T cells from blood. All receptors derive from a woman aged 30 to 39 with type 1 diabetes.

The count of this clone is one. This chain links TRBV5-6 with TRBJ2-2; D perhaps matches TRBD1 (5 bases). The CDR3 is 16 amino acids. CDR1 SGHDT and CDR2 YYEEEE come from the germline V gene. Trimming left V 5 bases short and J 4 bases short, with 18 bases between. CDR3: CASSRSTGFFTGELFF. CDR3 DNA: TGTGCCAGCAGTCGCTCTACAGGTTTTTTCACCGGGGAGCTGTTTTTT.

The DNA for the CDR3 is TGTGCCAGCTCATCGGGGGCTAGCGGGGAGACCCAGTACTTC. This gives the protein CASSSGASGETQYF. The rearrangement joins TRBV18 to TRBJ2-5; TRBD2 agrees at 8 bases. This CDR3 has 14 amino acids. The germline CDR1 and CDR2 sequences are KGHSH and LQKENI. V gave up 5 bases and J gave up 5 bases; unmatched junction bases: 7.

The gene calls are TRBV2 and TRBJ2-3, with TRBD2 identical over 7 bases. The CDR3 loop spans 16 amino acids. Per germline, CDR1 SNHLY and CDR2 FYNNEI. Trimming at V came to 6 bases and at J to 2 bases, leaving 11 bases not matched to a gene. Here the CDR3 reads CASSVRGGSYTDTQYF. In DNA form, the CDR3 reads TGTGCCAGCAGCGTAAGGGGCGGGAGCTACACAGATACGCAGTATTTT. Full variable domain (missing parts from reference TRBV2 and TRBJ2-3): EPEVTQTPSHQVTQMGQEVILRCVPISNHLYFYWYRQILGQKVEFLVSFYNNEISEKSEIFDDQFSVERPDGSNFTLKIRSTKLEDSAMYFCASSVRGGSYTDTQYFGPGTRLTVL.

For the CDR3, the DNA is TGCGCCAGCAGCCCCCCGGACTCCGGATACAATGAGCAGTTCTTC. Translated: CASSPPDSGYNEQFF. This chain joins TRBV4-1 and TRBJ2-1; D is perhaps TRBD2 (5 bases). Germline V lookup: CDR1 MGHRA, CDR2 YSYEKL. The V gene lost 4 bases and the J gene lost 4 bases, with 14 bases spanning the gap. The CDR3 totals 15 residues.

The CDR3 loop reads CASSSASGMYNEQFF. The CDR3 DNA sequence: TGCGCCAGCAGCTCGGCTAGCGGGATGTACAATGAGCAGTTCTTC. This sequence joins TRBV5-1 and TRBJ2-1, with 9 nucleotides matching TRBD2. Germline CDR1 is SGHRS and CDR2 is YFSETQ. The junction had 5 bases not matched to a gene; V was cut back by 3 bases and J by 4 bases. This CDR3 has 15 amino acids.

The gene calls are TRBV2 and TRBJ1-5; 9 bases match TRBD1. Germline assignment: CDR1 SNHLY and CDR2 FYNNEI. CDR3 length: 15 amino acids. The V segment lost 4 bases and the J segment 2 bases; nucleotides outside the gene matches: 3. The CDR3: CASSGQGGGNQPQHF. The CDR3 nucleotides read TGTGCCAGCAGTGGACAGGGGGGGGGCAATCAGCCCCAGCATTTT.

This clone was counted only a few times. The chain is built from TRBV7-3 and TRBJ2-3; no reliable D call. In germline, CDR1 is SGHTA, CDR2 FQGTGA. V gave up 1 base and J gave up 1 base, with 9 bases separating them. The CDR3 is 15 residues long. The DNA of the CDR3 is TGTGCCAGCAGCTTAAGTTCGCCGGGCACAGATACGCAGTATTTT. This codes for CASSLSSPGTDTQYF.

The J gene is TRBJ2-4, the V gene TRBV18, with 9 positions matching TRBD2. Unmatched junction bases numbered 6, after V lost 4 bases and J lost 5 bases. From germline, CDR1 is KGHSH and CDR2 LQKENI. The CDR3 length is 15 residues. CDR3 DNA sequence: TGTGCCAGCTCACATAGCGGGAGTAGTGAAAACATTCAGTACTTC. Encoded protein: CASSHSGSSENIQYF.

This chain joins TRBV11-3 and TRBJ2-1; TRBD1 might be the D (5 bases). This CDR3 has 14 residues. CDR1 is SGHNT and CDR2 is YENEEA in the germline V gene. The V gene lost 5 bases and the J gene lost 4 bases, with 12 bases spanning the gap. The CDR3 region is CASSISTAYNEQFF. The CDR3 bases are TGTGCCAGCAGCATATCGACAGCATACAATGAGCAGTTCTTC.

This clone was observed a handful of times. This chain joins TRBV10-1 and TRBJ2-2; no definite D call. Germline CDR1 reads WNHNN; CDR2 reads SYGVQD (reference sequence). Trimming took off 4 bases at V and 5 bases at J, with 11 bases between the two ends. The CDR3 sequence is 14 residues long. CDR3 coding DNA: TGCGCCAGCAGTGTTCAGGTTGGGACCGGGGAGCTGTTTTTT. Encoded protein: CASSVQVGTGELFF.

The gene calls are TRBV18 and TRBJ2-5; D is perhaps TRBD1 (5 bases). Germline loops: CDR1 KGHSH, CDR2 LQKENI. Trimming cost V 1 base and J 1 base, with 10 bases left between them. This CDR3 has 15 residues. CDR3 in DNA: TGTGCCAGCTCACCACTGAAGGGGCCCCAAGAGACCCAGTACTTC. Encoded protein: CASSPLKGPQETQYF. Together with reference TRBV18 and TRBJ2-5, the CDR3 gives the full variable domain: NAGVMQNPRHLVRRRGQEARLRCSPMKGHSHVYWYRQLPEEGLKFMVYLQKENIIDESGMPKERFSAEFPKEGPSILRIQQVVRGDSAAYFCASSPLKGPQETQYFGPGTRLLVL.

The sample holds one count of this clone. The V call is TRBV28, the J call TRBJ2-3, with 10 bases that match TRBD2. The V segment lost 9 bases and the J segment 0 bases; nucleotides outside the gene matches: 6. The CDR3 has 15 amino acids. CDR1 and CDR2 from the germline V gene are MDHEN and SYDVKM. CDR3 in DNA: TGTGCCAGTATCCCGGGACTAGCGAGCACAGATACGCAGTATTTT. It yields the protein CASIPGLASTDTQYF. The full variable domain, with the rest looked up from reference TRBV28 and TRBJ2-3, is DVKVTQSSRYLVKRTGEKVFLECVQDMDHENMFWYRQDPGLGLRLIYFSYDVKMKEKGDIPEGYSVSREKKERFSLILESASTNQTSMYLCASIPGLASTDTQYFGPGTRLTVL.

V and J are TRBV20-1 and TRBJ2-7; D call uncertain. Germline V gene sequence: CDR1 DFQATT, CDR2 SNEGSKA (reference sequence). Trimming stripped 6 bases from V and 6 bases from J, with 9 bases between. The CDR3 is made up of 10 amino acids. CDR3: CSAGTREQYF. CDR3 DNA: TGCAGTGCGGGCACTCGCGAGCAGTACTTC.

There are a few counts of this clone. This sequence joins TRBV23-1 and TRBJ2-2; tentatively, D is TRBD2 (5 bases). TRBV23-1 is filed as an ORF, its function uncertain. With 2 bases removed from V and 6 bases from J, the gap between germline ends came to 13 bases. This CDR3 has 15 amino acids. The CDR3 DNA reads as TGCGCCAGCAGTCAACCGGGGTCGGTGTCCGGGGAGCTGTTTTTT. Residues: CASSQPGSVSGELFF.

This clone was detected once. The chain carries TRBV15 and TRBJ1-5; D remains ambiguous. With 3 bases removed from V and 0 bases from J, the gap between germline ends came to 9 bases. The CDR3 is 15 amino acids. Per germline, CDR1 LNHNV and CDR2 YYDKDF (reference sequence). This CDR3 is CATSRDTASNQPQHF. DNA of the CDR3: TGTGCCACCAGCAGGGATACAGCTAGCAATCAGCCCCAGCATTTT.

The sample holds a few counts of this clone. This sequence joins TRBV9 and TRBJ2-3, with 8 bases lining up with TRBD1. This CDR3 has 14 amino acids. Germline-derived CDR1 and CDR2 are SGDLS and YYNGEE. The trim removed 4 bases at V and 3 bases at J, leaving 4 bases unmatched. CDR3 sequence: CASSPRTGTDTQYF. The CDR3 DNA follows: TGTGCCAGCAGCCCTCGGACAGGGACAGATACGCAGTATTTT.

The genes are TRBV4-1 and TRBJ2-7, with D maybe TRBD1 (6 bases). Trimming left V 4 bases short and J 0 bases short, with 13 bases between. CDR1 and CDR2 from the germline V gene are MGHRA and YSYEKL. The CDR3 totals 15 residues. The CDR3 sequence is CASSLRTESSYEQYF. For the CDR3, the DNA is TGCGCCAGCAGCCTTCGGACAGAAAGCTCCTACGAGCAGTACTTC.

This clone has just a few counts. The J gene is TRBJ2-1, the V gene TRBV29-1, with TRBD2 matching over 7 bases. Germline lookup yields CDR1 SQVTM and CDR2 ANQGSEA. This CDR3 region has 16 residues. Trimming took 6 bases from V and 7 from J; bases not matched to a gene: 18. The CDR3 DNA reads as TGCAGCGTGGACGGGGTGTTCTCGCGGGAGTGGAATGAGCAGTTCTTC. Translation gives CSVDGVFSREWNEQFF.

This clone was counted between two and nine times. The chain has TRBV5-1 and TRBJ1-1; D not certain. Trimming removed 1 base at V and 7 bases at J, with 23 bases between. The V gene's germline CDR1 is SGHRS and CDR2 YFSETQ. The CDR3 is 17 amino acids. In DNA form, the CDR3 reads TGCGCCAGCAGCTTGAACCCGGGCGGAGGGATTAAAGGTGAAGCTTTCTTT. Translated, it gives CASSLNPGGGIKGEAFF.

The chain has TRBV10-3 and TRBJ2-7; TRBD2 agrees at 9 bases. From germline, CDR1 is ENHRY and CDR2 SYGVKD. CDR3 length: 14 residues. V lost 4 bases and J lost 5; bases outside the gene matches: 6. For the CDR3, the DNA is TGTGCCATCAGTGCGGCGGGAGGGTACCACGAGCAGTACTTC. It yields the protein CAISAAGGYHEQYF.

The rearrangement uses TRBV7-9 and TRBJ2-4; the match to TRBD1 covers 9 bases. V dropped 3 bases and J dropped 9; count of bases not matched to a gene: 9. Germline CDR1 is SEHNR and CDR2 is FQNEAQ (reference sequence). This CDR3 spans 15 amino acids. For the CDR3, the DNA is TGTGCCAGCAGCTTGGGGACAGGGAGTATTGGCATTCAGTACTTC. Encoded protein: CASSLGTGSIGIQYF.